This TCR beta chain stems from a study of T-cell reconstitution after alpha-beta-depleted transplantation in children (dated by TCRdb to the mid-2010s). Context from the whole study: T-cell immune reconstitution after TCRalphabeta/CD19-depleted allogeneic hematopoietic cell transplantation in children was quantitatively tracked in the study by means of TCR repertoire profiling.

V was cut back by 2 bases and J by 7 bases, leaving a gap of 17 bases between them. The CDR3, from cysteine to phenylalanine, totals 15 residues. Here the CDR3 DNA is all that survives: 45 bases in frame from base 1. CDR1 and CDR2, per the germline V gene, are KGHSY and FQNENV. Comment on this clonotype: Its antigen is currently not known. Nothing much larger sits one base from this clone, and base qualities are not available.

Reading the label with the study, this specimen's treatment or condition is: allogeneic hematopoietic cell transplantation with graft depleted of TCRalphabeta T cells and CD19 B cells. The transplant recipients were children given TCRalphabeta/CD19-depleted allogeneic hematopoietic cell grafts. What the research found in general, with its limitations: Apparently early alphabetaT-cell count recovery about two months after transplant reportedly relied on only several hundred rapidly expanded clones derived from non-depleted graft cells. The high TCRbeta diversity at day 60 in some patients was ascribed to recipient T cells and intrathymic progenitors that had survived conditioning. The frequencies of hyperexpanded clones fell over the following months, and after one year, T-cell counts and TCRbeta diversity were mostly attributed to newly produced T cells.

The method was PCR. The listed sequencing device is Illumina HiSeq 2500. TCR libraries were prepared with molecular barcoding, using unique molecular identifiers to normalize TCRbeta repertoire quantification. Clones were called with MiXCR by TCRdb after fastp trimmed the public reads at Q25, and only in-frame beta chains were retained. Every CDR3 protein is listed once, alongside the most common genes and DNA of its rows. Counted in this sample were about 1,000,000 distinct CDR3 sequences; roughly 29% of them appeared once. The ten largest clones represent 25% to 35% of the sample. The rearranged chain carries TRBV16 and TRBJ1-2; the D gene assignment is ambiguous. This clonotype was sampled from a boy under two years old who had a stem cell transplant for SCID, so the T cells may come from the graft donor. The source was PBMCs, mostly from graft donor cells, collected 360 days after TCRalphabeta/CD19-depleted stem cell transplant. The nucleotide sequence reads TGTGCCAGCAGCCAAGTTGCCGGGGAGGGCCCTGGCTACACCTTC. This yields the protein CASSQVAGEGPGYTF. Outside the CDR3, residues come from the reference TRBV16 and TRBJ1-2 proteins, so the full variable domain is: GEEVAQTPKHLVRGEGQKAKLYCAPIKGHSYVFWYQQVLKNEFKFLISFQNENVFDETGMPKERFSAKCLPNSPCSLEIQATKLEDSAVYFCASSQVAGEGPGYTFGSGTRLTVV.